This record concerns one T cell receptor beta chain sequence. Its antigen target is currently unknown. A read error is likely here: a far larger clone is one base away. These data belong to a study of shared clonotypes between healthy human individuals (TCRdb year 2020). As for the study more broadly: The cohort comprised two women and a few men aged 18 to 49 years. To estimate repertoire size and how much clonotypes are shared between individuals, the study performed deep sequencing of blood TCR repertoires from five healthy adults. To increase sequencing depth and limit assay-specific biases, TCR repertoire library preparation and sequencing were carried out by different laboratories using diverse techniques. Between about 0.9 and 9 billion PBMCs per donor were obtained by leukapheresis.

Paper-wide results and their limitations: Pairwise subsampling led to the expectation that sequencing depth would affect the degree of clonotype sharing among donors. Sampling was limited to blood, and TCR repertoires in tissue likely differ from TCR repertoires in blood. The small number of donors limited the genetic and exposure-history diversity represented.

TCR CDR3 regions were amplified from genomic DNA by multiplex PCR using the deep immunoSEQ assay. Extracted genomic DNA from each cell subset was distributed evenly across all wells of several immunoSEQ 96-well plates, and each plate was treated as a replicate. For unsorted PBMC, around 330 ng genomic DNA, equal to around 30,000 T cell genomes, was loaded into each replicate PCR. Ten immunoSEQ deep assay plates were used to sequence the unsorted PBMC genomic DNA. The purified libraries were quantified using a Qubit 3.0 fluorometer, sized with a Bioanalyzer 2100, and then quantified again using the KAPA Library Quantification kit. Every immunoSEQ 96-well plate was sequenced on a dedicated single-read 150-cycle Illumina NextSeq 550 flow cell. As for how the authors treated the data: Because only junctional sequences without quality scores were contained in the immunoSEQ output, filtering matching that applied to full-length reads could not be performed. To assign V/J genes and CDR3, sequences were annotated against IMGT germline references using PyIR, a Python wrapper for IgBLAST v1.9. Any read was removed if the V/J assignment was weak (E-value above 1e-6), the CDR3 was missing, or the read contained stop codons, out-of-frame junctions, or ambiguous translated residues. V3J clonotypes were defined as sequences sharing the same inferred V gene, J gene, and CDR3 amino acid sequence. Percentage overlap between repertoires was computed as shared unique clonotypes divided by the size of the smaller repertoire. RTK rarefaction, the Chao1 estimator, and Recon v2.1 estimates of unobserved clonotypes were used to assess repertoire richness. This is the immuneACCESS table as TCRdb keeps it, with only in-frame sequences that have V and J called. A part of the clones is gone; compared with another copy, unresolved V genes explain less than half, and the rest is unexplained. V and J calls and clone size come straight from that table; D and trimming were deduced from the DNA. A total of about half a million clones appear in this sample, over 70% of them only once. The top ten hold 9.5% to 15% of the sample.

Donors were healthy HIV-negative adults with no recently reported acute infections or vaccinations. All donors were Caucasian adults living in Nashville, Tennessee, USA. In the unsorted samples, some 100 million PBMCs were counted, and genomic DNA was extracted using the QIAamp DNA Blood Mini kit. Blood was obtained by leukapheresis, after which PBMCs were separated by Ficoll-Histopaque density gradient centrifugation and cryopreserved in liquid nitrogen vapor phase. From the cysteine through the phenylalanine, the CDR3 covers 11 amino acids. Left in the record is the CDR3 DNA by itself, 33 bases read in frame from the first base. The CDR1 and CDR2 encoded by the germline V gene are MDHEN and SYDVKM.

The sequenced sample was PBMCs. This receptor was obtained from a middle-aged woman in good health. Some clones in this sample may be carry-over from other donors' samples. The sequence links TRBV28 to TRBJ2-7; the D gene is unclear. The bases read TGTGCCAGAAGCATGACCCGCGAGAAGGACTTC. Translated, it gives CARSMTREKDF. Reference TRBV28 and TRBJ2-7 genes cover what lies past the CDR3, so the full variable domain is DVKVTQSSRYLVKRTGEKVFLECVQDMDHENMFWYRQDPGLGLRLIYFSYDVKMKEKGDIPEGYSVSREKKERFSLILESASTNQTSMYLCARSMTREKDFGPGTRLTVT.